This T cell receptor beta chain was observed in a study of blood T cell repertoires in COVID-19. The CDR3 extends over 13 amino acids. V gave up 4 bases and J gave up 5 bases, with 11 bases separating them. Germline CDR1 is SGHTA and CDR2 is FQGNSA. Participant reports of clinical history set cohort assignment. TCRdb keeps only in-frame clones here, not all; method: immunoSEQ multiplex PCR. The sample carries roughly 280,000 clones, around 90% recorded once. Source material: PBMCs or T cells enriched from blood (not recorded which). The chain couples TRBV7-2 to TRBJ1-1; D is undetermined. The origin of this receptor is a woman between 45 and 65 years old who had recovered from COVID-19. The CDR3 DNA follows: TGTGCCAGCAGCTCCCGCCGGGGTACTGAAGCTTTCTTT. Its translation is CASSSRRGTEAFF.